One and the same sample provided the 21 T cell receptor beta chains below, sequenced in a study of blood T cell repertoires in COVID-19. The data were produced by immunoSEQ multiplex PCR, yet TCRdb's version contains in-frame clones alone and is incomplete. The table records more than 100,000 clones, 85% to 90% of them present only once. The material sequenced was peripheral blood. The source is a man over 45 with active or convalescent COVID-19.

This chain joins TRBV3-1 (or the pseudogene TRBV3-2) and TRBJ2-5; 14 bases match TRBD2. The trim removed 4 bases at V and 1 base at J, leaving 8 bases unmatched. The V gene's germline CDR1 is LGHDT and CDR2 YNNKEL (reference sequence). The CDR3 totals 18 residues. The DNA for the CDR3 is TGTGCCAGCAGCCGAAGACTAGCGGGAGGGGCGGCCCAAGAGACCCAGTACTTC. Encoded protein: CASSRRLAGGAAQETQYF.

V is TRBV5-6 and J is TRBJ2-7; 9 positions agree with TRBD1. The CDR3 length is 13 residues. The germline CDR1 and CDR2 sequences are SGHDT and YYEEEE. J lost 6 bases, V lost 4 bases, and 5 bases had no gene match. The DNA for the CDR3 is TGTGCCAGCAGCCGGGACAGGGAAAGCGAGCAGTACTTC. Translating gives CASSRDRESEQYF.

This chain connects TRBV6-2 or TRBV6-3 to TRBJ1-2, with TRBD1 as a possible D gene (6 bases). Trimming cost V 4 bases and J 10 bases, with 13 bases left between them. Germline lookup yields CDR1 MNHEY and CDR2 SVGEGT. The length of the CDR3 is 12 residues. CDR3 nucleotides: TGTGCCAGCAGTTCGGACAGTCGTGTCTACACCTTC. This sequence encodes CASSSDSRVYTF.

The gene calls are TRBV4-1 and TRBJ2-1, with 10 bases fitting TRBD2. There are 16 residues in the CDR3. CDR1 and CDR2 from the germline V gene are MGHRA and YSYEKL. J lost 7 bases, V lost 4 bases, and 10 bases had no gene match. The CDR3 DNA reads TGCGCCAGCAGCCGACCTCAGCGGGAGGGCCGGAATGAGCAGTTCTTC. Translating it yields CASSRPQREGRNEQFF.

This rearrangement joins TRBV20-1 to TRBJ2-1, with D possibly being TRBD2 (6 bases). Looked up from germline, CDR1 is DFQATT and CDR2 is SNEGSKA (reference sequence). Trimming pared 3 bases from V and 1 base from J, leaving 10 bases between. The CDR3 is 14 residues long. CDR3 sequence (DNA): TGCAGTGCTAGTTCGGGGGATTCCTACAATGAGCAGTTCTTC. Translation gives CSASSGDSYNEQFF.

V and J are TRBV28 and TRBJ2-7; maybe TRBD2 (5 bases). Germline CDR1 is MDHEN and CDR2 is SYDVKM. V dropped 2 bases and J dropped 5 bases, with 19 bases sitting between them. The CDR3 spans 16 residues. The CDR3 coding sequence is TGTGCCAGCAGTTTAATTAGCGCATTCCAAAGCGACGAGCAGTACTTC. This gives the protein CASSLISAFQSDEQYF. Variable domain in full (rest from reference TRBV28 and TRBJ2-7): DVKVTQSSRYLVKRTGEKVFLECVQDMDHENMFWYRQDPGLGLRLIYFSYDVKMKEKGDIPEGYSVSREKKERFSLILESASTNQTSMYLCASSLISAFQSDEQYFGPGTRLTVT.

The chain has TRBV28 and TRBJ2-1; TRBD1 aligns across 8 bases. V was pared by 5 bases and J by 7 bases, with 7 bases of the junction left unmatched. The CDR3 contains 14 residues. Germline V gene lookup returns CDR1 MDHEN and CDR2 SYDVKM. Here the CDR3 DNA reads TGTGCCAGCAGTAGACAGGGGTTCATGAATGAGCAGTTCTTC. As protein: CASSRQGFMNEQFF. The full variable domain, rest sourced from reference TRBV28 and TRBJ2-1, is DVKVTQSSRYLVKRTGEKVFLECVQDMDHENMFWYRQDPGLGLRLIYFSYDVKMKEKGDIPEGYSVSREKKERFSLILESASTNQTSMYLCASSRQGFMNEQFFGPGTRLTVL.

The chain joins TRBV7-9 to TRBJ1-2; 7 bases line up with TRBD1. V was pared by 0 bases and J by 4 bases, with 2 bases of the junction left unmatched. Germline CDR1 and CDR2: SEHNR and FQNEAQ (reference sequence). This CDR3 is 14 amino acids long. The CDR3 nucleotides read TGTGCCAGCAGCTTAGCGACAGGGAGCTATGGCTACACCTTC. Its translation: CASSLATGSYGYTF.

V usage is TRBV20-1 and J usage is TRBJ2-3; unclear D gene. Trimming took 5 bases from V and 6 from J, leaving 9 bases between them. Germline lookup yields CDR1 DFQATT and CDR2 SNEGSKA (reference sequence). The CDR3 contains 11 residues. The DNA for the CDR3 is TGCAGTGCTGAGGATGGTGATACGCAGTATTTT. It specifies CSAEDGDTQYF.

J is TRBJ1-5 and V is TRBV5-4, with D perhaps TRBD1 (6 bases). CDR1 is SGHNT, CDR2 YYREEE, per germline (reference sequence). The CDR3 sequence is 14 residues long. Between the trimmed V and J ends, which lost 2 bases and 6 bases, there was a span of 12 bases. CDR3 residues: CASSLQGETQPQHF. The CDR3 DNA sequence: TGTGCCAGCAGCTTACAGGGAGAGACTCAGCCCCAGCATTTT.

The chain carries TRBV7-2 and TRBJ2-2; weak D call: TRBD2 (7 bases). Trimming removed 0 bases from V and 2 bases from J, with 10 bases in between. CDR1 and CDR2 (germline): SGHTA, FQGNSA. This CDR3 region has 16 residues. In DNA form, the CDR3 reads TGTGCCAGCAGCTTAGCGGGGGGGCCTAACACCGGGGAGCTGTTTTTT. It codes for CASSLAGGPNTGELFF.

This sequence joins TRBV5-1 and TRBJ2-3, with TRBD2 matching over 7 bases. From germline, CDR1 is SGHRS and CDR2 YFSETQ. Trimming at V came to 4 bases and at J to 1 base, leaving 6 bases not matched to a gene. The CDR3 has 15 residues. The CDR3 DNA reads as TGCGCCAGCAGCCCCAACAGCGGGGGCACAGATACGCAGTATTTT. Its translation is CASSPNSGGTDTQYF. The entire variable domain, with the rest obtained from reference TRBV5-1 and TRBJ2-3, is as follows: KAGVTQTPRYLIKTRGQQVTLSCSPISGHRSVSWYQQTPGQGLQFLFEYFSETQRNKGNFPGRFSGRQFSNSRSEMNVSTLELGDSALYLCASSPNSGGTDTQYFGPGTRLTVL.

The genes are TRBV12-5 and TRBJ2-1; TRBD1 is a possible D gene (6 bases). Germline values: CDR1 LGHNT, CDR2 FRNRAP. This CDR3 is built from 14 residues. Trimming removed 5 bases from V and 4 bases from J, with 12 bases in between. CDR3 residues: CASGRLQGYNEQFF. The CDR3 bases are TGTGCTAGTGGTAGGTTACAGGGTTACAATGAGCAGTTCTTC.

This rearrangement joins TRBV4-1 to TRBJ2-1; D is ambiguous. Germline CDR1 reads MGHRA; CDR2 reads YSYEKL. The CDR3 extends over 15 amino acids. V was cut by 0 bases and J by 2 bases, with 8 bases left in between. As DNA, the CDR3 is TGCGCCAGCAGCCAAGACGCGCCTACCTACAATGAGCAGTTCTTC. Protein product: CASSQDAPTYNEQFF.

The CDR3 nucleotides are TGTGCCATCAGTAGGACAGTTGATGGAAACACCATATATTTT. This translates into CAISRTVDGNTIYF. This chain joins TRBV10-3 and TRBJ1-3; tentatively, D is TRBD1 (6 bases). Germline CDR1 and CDR2: ENHRY and SYGVKD. Trimming stripped 5 bases from V and 3 bases from J, with 11 bases between. The CDR3 has 14 residues.

The chain employs TRBV5-4 and TRBJ2-7; 9 bases map to TRBD2. V dropped 0 bases and J dropped 3; count of bases not matched to a gene: 4. This CDR3 has 15 residues. From germline, CDR1 is SGHNT and CDR2 YYREEE (reference sequence). CDR3 bases: TGTGCCAGCAGCTTGGGGCTAGCGGGAATCTACGAGCAGTACTTC. This translates into CASSLGLAGIYEQYF.

V and J are TRBV13 and TRBJ1-3; 7 nucleotides align to TRBD1. Losses at the gene ends were 5 bases for V and 2 bases for J; bases not matched to a gene: 12. CDR3 length: 17 amino acids. Germline V gives CDR1 PRHDT, CDR2 FYEKMQ (reference sequence). The CDR3 DNA reads TGTGCCAGCAGCAACATGGCAGGGGGTTCGGCTGGAAACACCATATATTTT. Translation: CASSNMAGGSAGNTIYF.

V is TRBV11-2 and J is TRBJ2-7; a possible D gene is TRBD1 (5 bases). The ends were cut back, 3 bases at V and 7 bases at J, with 16 bases in the middle. This CDR3 has 14 amino acids. Looked up from germline, CDR1 is SGHAT and CDR2 is FQNNGV. The CDR3 spells CASSLHVARVEQYF. CDR3 bases: TGTGCCAGCAGCTTGCACGTGGCCAGGGTTGAGCAGTACTTC.

The rearrangement uses TRBV27 and TRBJ1-5; D call uncertain. Per germline, CDR1 MNHEY and CDR2 SMNVEV (reference sequence). With 7 bases removed from V and 0 bases from J, the gap between germline ends came to 22 bases. CDR3 length: 18 residues. CDR3 in DNA: TGTGCCAGCACCTCCAGGATAATCCTTCCATATAGCAATCAGCCCCAGCATTTT. Translation: CASTSRIILPYSNQPQHF.

The chain recombines TRBV27 with TRBJ2-5; D possibly corresponds to TRBD2 (6 bases). V lost 4 bases, J lost 10 bases, and 16 bases lay in between. The CDR3 sequence is 13 residues long. Germline V gene lookup returns CDR1 MNHEY and CDR2 SMNVEV (reference sequence). CDR3 loop: CASSYRAGTIQYF. In nucleotides, the CDR3 is TGTGCCAGCAGTTATAGGGCGGGGACCATCCAGTACTTC.

This clone has a single count. V usage is TRBV4-3 and J usage is TRBJ1-5; tentatively, D is TRBD1 (5 bases). V was cut by 1 base and J by 6 bases, with 13 bases left in between. From germline, CDR1 is LGHNA and CDR2 YSLEER. The CDR3 runs to 15 residues. Written as DNA, the CDR3 is TGCGCCAGCAGCCAAGTCTCTGGGGGGGTTCAGCCCCAGCATTTT. It yields the protein CASSQVSGGVQPQHF.